The 25 T cell receptor beta chains below all came from one sample that was sequenced in a study of blood T cell repertoires in COVID-19. Using immunoSEQ multiplex PCR, the repertoire was profiled, and TCRdb retains in-frame clones only, with some absent. This table holds about 440,000 clones, 70% to 90% found once. Sequenced sample: peripheral blood. The source is a woman in her 50s with COVID-19, enrolled during active disease.

The genes are TRBV5-8 and TRBJ1-3; the D is unclear. The length of the CDR3 is 15 residues. Germline loops: CDR1 SGHTS, CDR2 YDEGEE. V was pared by 5 bases and J by 2 bases, with 14 bases between. CDR3 in amino acids: CASSSFRGTGNTIYF. The CDR3 DNA sequence: TGTGCCAGCAGTTCCTTCCGGGGTACTGGAAACACCATATATTTT. The whole variable domain, filled in from reference TRBV5-8 and TRBJ1-3, reads EAGVTQSPTHLIKTRGQQATLRCSPISGHTSVYWYQQALGLGLQFLLWYDEGEERNRGNFPPRFSGRQFPNYSSELNVNALELEDSALYLCASSSFRGTGNTIYFGEGSWLTVV.

The V and J genes are TRBV9 and TRBJ2-2; D is unresolved. Germline CDR1 reads SGDLS; CDR2 reads YYNGEE. Trimming removed 5 bases at V and 9 bases at J, with 11 bases between. The CDR3 is made up of 12 amino acids. This CDR3 reads CASSGLGRELFF. Here the CDR3 DNA reads TGTGCCAGCAGTGGTCTGGGCAGGGAGCTGTTTTTT.

The chain links TRBV7-8 to TRBJ2-5; 8 nucleotides align to TRBD2. The CDR3 totals 16 residues. V was clipped by 3 bases and J by 4 bases; unmatched bases: 10. The germline V gene has CDR1 SGHVS and CDR2 FQNEAQ. Here the CDR3 DNA reads TGTGCCAGCAGCTTCCAGCGGGGGCCCCGGGTAGAGACCCAGTACTTC. Amino acid sequence: CASSFQRGPRVETQYF.

The CDR3 bases are TGTGCCAGCAGCAACAAGGCGGCCCGGGGGGGAACCTACGAGCAGTACTTC. Its protein product is CASSNKAARGGTYEQYF. The V call is TRBV5-5, the J call TRBJ2-7, with 8 bases that match TRBD2. The CDR3 loop spans 17 amino acids. V shed 4 bases, J shed 2 bases, and the junction held 14 bases outside the gene matches. From germline, CDR1 is SGHKS and CDR2 YYEKEE (reference sequence).

This chain joins TRBV2 and TRBJ1-6, with D unclear. This CDR3 has 13 amino acids. Trimming shortened V by 6 bases and J by 14 bases, and 17 bases separated the two germline ends. Germline-derived CDR1 and CDR2 are SNHLY and FYNNEI. Written as DNA, the CDR3 is TGTGCCAGCAGGCCCCAACTCGTTTTGGCCCTCCACTTT. Residues: CASRPQLVLALHF.

The rearrangement joins TRBV29-1 to TRBJ1-2, with TRBD1 matching 9 bases. CDR1 and CDR2 from the germline V gene are SQVTM and ANQGSEA. Unmatched junction bases numbered 11, after V lost 6 bases and J lost 6 bases. The CDR3 covers 14 residues. For the CDR3, the DNA is TGCAGCGTAAGCCGGGACAGGGTATGGGATGGCTACACCTTC. The encoded protein is CSVSRDRVWDGYTF.

The V call is TRBV10-2, the J call TRBJ1-2, with D perhaps matching TRBD1 (6 bases). The CDR3 consists of 15 residues. Trimming stripped 7 bases from V and 7 bases from J, with 22 bases between. Germline V lookup: CDR1 WSHSY, CDR2 SAAADI. The CDR3 region is CASTPTDWEGGGYTF. DNA of the CDR3: TGCGCCAGCACCCCCACCGACTGGGAAGGGGGTGGCTACACCTTC.

V usage is TRBV11-3 and J usage is TRBJ1-1; perhaps TRBD1 as D (5 bases). CDR1 is SGHNT and CDR2 is YENEEA in the germline V gene. V lost 5 bases, J lost 4 bases, and 8 bases lay in between. The length of the CDR3 is 12 residues. The CDR3 spells CASSGGGTEAFF. The DNA for the CDR3 is TGTGCCAGCAGCGGGGGGGGCACTGAAGCTTTCTTT.

The rearrangement joins TRBV5-6 to TRBJ1-5; unclear D gene. The CDR3 has 13 residues. The V end was cut by 3 bases, the J end by 7 bases, with 11 bases between. Germline assignment: CDR1 SGHDT and CDR2 YYEEEE. CDR3 loop: CASSSSENQPQHF. The DNA of the CDR3 is TGTGCCAGCAGCTCCAGCGAGAACCAGCCCCAGCATTTT.

The rearrangement uses TRBV6-5 and TRBJ2-1; 7 bases fit TRBD2. The CDR3 covers 15 residues. The germline V gene encodes CDR1 MNHEY and CDR2 SVGAGI. The V gene end was trimmed by 6 bases and the J gene end by 3 bases; junction bases not matched to a gene: 8. The CDR3 sequence is CASSPARGGYNEQFF. DNA for the CDR3: TGTGCCAGCAGCCCCGCCCGCGGGGGCTACAATGAGCAGTTCTTC.

V gene TRBV29-1 combines with J gene TRBJ1-4; 7 bases line up with TRBD1. Per germline, CDR1 SQVTM and CDR2 ANQGSEA. This CDR3 comprises 14 residues. V was clipped by 5 bases and J by 4 bases; unmatched bases: 7. The CDR3 spells CSVSQTGLNEKLFF. The CDR3 DNA sequence: TGCAGCGTTAGTCAGACAGGGCTTAATGAAAAACTGTTTTTT.

This clone was picked up one time. This chain links TRBV24-1 with TRBJ1-1; 7 bases agree with TRBD1. Germline V CDR1 and CDR2: KGHDR, SFDVKD. The CDR3 spans 12 residues. With V trimmed by 5 bases and J by 4 bases, 0 bases remained unmatched. For the CDR3, the DNA is TGTGCCACCAGTGCAGGGGGCACTGAAGCTTTCTTT. Translation gives CATSAGGTEAFF.

This clone was seen more than once but under ten times. This sequence joins TRBV6-2 or TRBV6-3 and TRBJ1-2, with D possibly matching TRBD1 (5 bases). Germline CDR1 reads MNHEY; CDR2 reads SVGEGT. The CDR3 runs 16 residues. Trimming removed 0 bases at V and 5 bases at J, with 16 bases between. The DNA of the CDR3 is TGTGCCAGCAGTTACTCGAAAAGGCCAGGGCGATATGGCTACACCTTC. Its translation: CASSYSKRPGRYGYTF.

This rearrangement joins TRBV28 to TRBJ1-1; D possibly corresponds to TRBD1 (6 bases). The CDR3 sequence is 14 residues long. The V gene's germline CDR1 is MDHEN and CDR2 SYDVKM. V lost 4 bases and J lost 1, with 10 bases in between. DNA of the CDR3: TGTGCCAGCAGTTATCCAGGGGCGAACACTGAAGCTTTCTTT. The encoded protein is CASSYPGANTEAFF.

This sequence joins TRBV28 and TRBJ2-3; 9 nucleotides line up with TRBD1. The germline V gene encodes CDR1 MDHEN and CDR2 SYDVKM. The CDR3 length is 14 residues. Trimming cost V 10 bases and J 4 bases; bases outside gene matches: 9. The DNA for the CDR3 is TGTGCCACAAGACACAGGGGGCGGGCAGATACGCAGTATTTT. It specifies CATRHRGRADTQYF.

V gene TRBV12-5 combines with J gene TRBJ2-2; D not resolved. This CDR3 contains 13 residues. Trimming left V 1 base short and J 4 bases short, with 4 bases between. Per germline, CDR1 LGHNT and CDR2 FRNRAP. The CDR3 sequence is CASGLAVTGELFF. The DNA for the CDR3 is TGTGCTAGTGGTTTGGCCGTCACCGGGGAGCTGTTTTTT.

The genes are TRBV4-1 and TRBJ2-3; 8 positions match TRBD2. Looked up from germline, CDR1 is MGHRA and CDR2 is YSYEKL. Trimming took 5 bases from V and 3 from J; bases not matched to a gene: 13. CDR3 size: 17 residues. The CDR3 region has the DNA TGCGCCAGCAGCTCAGAGGCGGCTAGCGGGTTTACAGATACGCAGTATTTT. Protein product: CASSSEAASGFTDTQYF.

This chain joins TRBV7-8 and TRBJ2-7; 7 nucleotides match TRBD1. CDR1 and CDR2 (germline): SGHVS, FQNEAQ. There are 15 residues in the CDR3. V lost 5 bases and J lost 0; bases outside the gene matches: 7. The DNA of the CDR3 is TGTGCCAGCAGCCCCCGACAGGGAAACTCCTACGAGCAGTACTTC. Protein product: CASSPRQGNSYEQYF.

This clone was seen once. V usage is TRBV3-1 (or the pseudogene TRBV3-2) and J usage is TRBJ1-1; D is unclear. Germline V gene data show CDR1 as LGHDT and CDR2 as YNNKEL (reference sequence). The CDR3 runs 14 residues. The V gene lost 0 bases and the J gene lost 0 bases, with 5 bases spanning the gap. The CDR3 nucleotides are TGTGCCAGCAGCCAAGATACTGTGAACACTGAAGCTTTCTTT. Translation gives CASSQDTVNTEAFF.

The chain combines TRBV3-1 (or the pseudogene TRBV3-2) with TRBJ2-1, with 8 bases aligning to TRBD2. V dropped 5 bases and J dropped 8; count of bases not matched to a gene: 8. Germline V gene data show CDR1 as LGHDT and CDR2 as YNNKEL (reference sequence). The CDR3 runs 14 residues. The CDR3 loop is CASSDSGGLDEQFF. CDR3 in DNA: TGTGCCAGCAGCGACAGCGGGGGTTTGGATGAGCAGTTCTTC.

The chain carries TRBV6-5 and TRBJ2-1; 9 bases are a match to TRBD2. The CDR3 runs 14 residues. Germline V gene sequence: CDR1 MNHEY, CDR2 SVGAGI. The ends lost 2 bases at V and 10 bases at J; junction bases unmatched: 6. The CDR3 nucleotides are TGTGCCAGCAGTTACACGCGGGGGGGCGGCGAGCAGTTCTTC. This codes for CASSYTRGGGEQFF.

As regards this clone: One junction end does not reproduce the germline sequence, and a read error may be involved. The chain uses TRBV11-2 and TRBJ1-1; the match to TRBD1 covers 8 bases. CDR3 size: 12 residues. In germline, CDR1 is SGHAT, CDR2 FQNNGV. The CDR3 is CASGTGHTQAFF. Here the CDR3 DNA reads TGTGCCAGCGGGACAGGACACACTCAAGCTTTCTTT.

The chain employs TRBV18 and TRBJ2-1; 8 bases are shared with TRBD1. Germline lookup yields CDR1 KGHSH and CDR2 LQKENI. The CDR3 has 11 amino acids. V was pared by 5 bases and J by 12 bases, with 3 bases of the junction left unmatched. The CDR3 here is CASSKGTGQFF. The CDR3 coding sequence is TGTGCCAGCTCAAAGGGGACAGGGCAGTTCTTC.

This clone was detected only a few times. The chain recombines TRBV11-2 with TRBJ2-5; possibly TRBD2 for D (6 bases). This CDR3 has 15 amino acids. Germline CDR1 is SGHAT and CDR2 is FQNNGV. V was trimmed by 4 bases and J by 4 bases, leaving 16 bases between them. CDR3 residues: CASSYDSGTLETQYF. The CDR3 DNA follows: TGTGCCAGCAGCTATGATTCCGGGACTCTAGAGACCCAGTACTTC.

This clone was seen a handful of times. The J gene is TRBJ1-2, the V gene TRBV30; D possibly corresponds to TRBD1 (5 bases). The CDR3 is 15 residues long. Deletions cut 4 bases from V and 1 base from J, with 16 bases between. In germline, CDR1 is GTSNPN, CDR2 SVGIG (reference sequence). DNA of the CDR3: TGTGCCTGGACCTCTGTGGGGGGTCTTAACTATGGCTACACCTTC. This sequence encodes CAWTSVGGLNYGYTF.